A selection of T cell receptor beta chains follows, all from one sample in a study of cytomegalovirus exposure and HLA in healthy donors. Repertoires were generated with immunoSEQ multiplex PCR, while TCRdb's copy carries only in-frame clones and drops some. The sample includes some 130,000 clones, about 80% of them seen just once. Input material: PBMCs. Receptor source: a boy between 2 and 15 years old in good health and CMV-seronegative. Each CDR3 is given with its conserved first and last residue.

length	J	V	CDR3
16	TRBJ2-1	TRBV4-2	CASSQDLSSGGHEQFF
14	TRBJ2-7	TRBV6-5	CASRQYFGGYEQYF
14	TRBJ2-1	TRBV6-1	CASSDLRAYNEQFF
13	TRBJ1-1	TRBV4-1	CASNDRVGTEAFF
13	TRBJ2-2	TRBV6-5	CASSEGNTGELFF
15	TRBJ1-1	TRBV13	CASSFPSRGDTEAFF
18	TRBJ1-1	TRBV16	CASSRYNRDRPQNTEAFF
16	TRBJ1-1	TRBV5-6	CASSFPHRGMNTEAFF
17	TRBJ2-2	TRBV7-7	CASSLVSPLANTGELFF
16	TRBJ1-2	TRBV4-3	CASSQDPEVRGGGYTF
15	TRBJ1-2	TRBV4-1	CASSQEKGERYGYTF
15	TRBJ2-3	TRBV11-3	CASSLGTESTDTQYF
17	TRBJ2-4	TRBV19	CASSAIAGTIAKNIQYF
13	TRBJ1-5	TRBV6-1	CASSGREEQPQHF
17	TRBJ2-7	TRBV4-2	CASSQGPGAGGPYEQYF
15	TRBJ2-3	TRBV5-1	CASSLMGQNTDTQYF
15	TRBJ2-7	TRBV11-2	CASSSLGGGSYEQYF
15	TRBJ1-5	TRBV30	CAWSGGLVSNQPQHF
17	TRBJ1-1	TRBV9	CASSVDWAVAANTEAFF
15	TRBJ1-4	TRBV7-9	CASSLRGNENEKLFF
13	TRBJ2-7	TRBV7-9	CASSFGQGNEQYF
15	TRBJ2-7	TRBV9	CASSPTGLFTYEQYF
16	TRBJ1-5	TRBV7-8	CASSAYPTGFDQPQHF
12	TRBJ1-1	TRBV6-4	CASSDSGGQAFF
15	TRBJ1-3	TRBV6-5	CASRDTDHRGNTIYF
14	TRBJ2-3	TRBV6-4	CASSPLGGTDTQYF
12	TRBJ1-2	TRBV19	CASSSNLCGYTF
13	TRBJ1-2	TRBV27	CASSLSQGDGYTF
15	TRBJ1-2	TRBV19	CASSFGQGGVYGYTF
15	TRBJ2-1	TRBV7-7	CASNLGLAAENEQFF
14	TRBJ2-1	TRBV18	CASSPSLADNEQFF
15	TRBJ1-5	TRBV7-9	CASSEDELGREPQHF
14	TRBJ1-3	TRBV6-1	CASSRKTSGNTIYF
12	TRBJ1-2	TRBV6-1	CASPDIRYGYTF
14	TRBJ1-1	TRBV4-1	CASSQDSVSTEAFF
14	TRBJ1-1	TRBV7-9	CSSSTGLVNTEAFF
13	TRBJ1-2	TRBV13	CASSFGTVDGYTF
17	TRBJ1-2	TRBV5-1	CASSLGPDRGGDYGYTF
18	TRBJ2-3	TRBV7-8	CASSPRSGRASSTDTQYF
14	TRBJ1-6	TRBV7-2	CASTPDRENPPLHF
12	TRBJ1-1	TRBV6-5	CASSLAGTEAFF
15	TRBJ2-1	TRBV6-5	CASSPGLPSNNEQFF
14	TRBJ2-1	TRBV5-1	CASSFDSIYNEQFF
15	TRBJ1-4	TRBV6-1	CASSADGGGGEKLFF
17	TRBJ2-1	TRBV7-9	CASSFSTSGRSYNEQFF
17	TRBJ1-5	TRBV19	CASSTPPAATRNQPQHF
13	TRBJ2-7	TRBV13	CASGGQGVYEQYF
13	TRBJ1-1	TRBV5-6	CASSFGGHTEAFF
16	TRBJ2-1	TRBV4-3	CASSQDSGGVYNEQFF
12	TRBJ1-1	TRBV7-2	CASRMTGTEAFF
12	TRBJ1-3	TRBV14	CASSQVGSTIYF
15	TRBJ2-2	TRBV5-8	CASSQGADYTGELFF
17	TRBJ2-1	TRBV10-3	CAISESTSGTIYNEQFF
13	TRBJ1-1	TRBV11-2	CASSPLDSSEVFF
14	TRBJ2-5	TRBV5-1	CASSLEPLGETQYF
12	TRBJ1-2	TRBV29-1	CSVLQGNYGYTF